The text below deals with one T cell receptor (beta chain). Its antigen remains unknown. Data came from immunoSEQ multiplex PCR; TCRdb stores just in-frame clones and leaves some out. The table includes tens of thousands of clones, just under 80% detected once. The source of the sample is a study of T cell clones after liver transplantation. Whole-study context: TCRbeta sequencing after a pre-transplant mixed lymphocyte reaction identified graft-donor-reactive clones, later tracked in post-transplant blood. Findings and caveats of the study: Low donor cell numbers restricted donor-reactive repertoire measurement in two subjects. Donor-reactive sequences fell more than third party-reactive ones, suggesting partial deletion. Post-transplant, graft-donor-reactive CD4 TCRbeta sequences in blood dropped significantly in most of the 8 subjects.

The CDR3 extends over 15 amino acids. V was cut by 3 bases and J by 4 bases, with 18 bases left in between. CDR1 SQVTM and CDR2 ANQGSEA come from the germline V gene. The chain employs TRBV29-1 and TRBJ2-5; perhaps TRBD1 as D (5 bases). Sequences were derived from CD8+ T cells from blood, sampled around 54 months after liver transplant. This TCR was recovered from a human patient who received a liver transplant. Some T cells may be provided by the graft donor. The CDR3 here is CSVEGYGRAPETQYF. The CDR3 DNA follows: TGCAGCGTTGAGGGTTACGGCAGGGCGCCAGAGACCCAGTACTTC.